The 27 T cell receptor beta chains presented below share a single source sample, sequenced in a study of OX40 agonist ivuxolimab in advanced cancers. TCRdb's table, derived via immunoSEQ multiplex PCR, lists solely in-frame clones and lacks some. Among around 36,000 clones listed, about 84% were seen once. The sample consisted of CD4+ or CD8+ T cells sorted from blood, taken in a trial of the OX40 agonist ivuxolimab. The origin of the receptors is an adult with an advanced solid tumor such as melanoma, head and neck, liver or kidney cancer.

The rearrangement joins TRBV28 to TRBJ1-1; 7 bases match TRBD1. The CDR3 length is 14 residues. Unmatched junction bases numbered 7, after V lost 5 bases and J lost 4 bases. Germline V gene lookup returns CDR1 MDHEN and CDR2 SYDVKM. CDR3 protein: CASSLDRVGTEAFF. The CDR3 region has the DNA TGTGCCAGCAGTCTTGACAGGGTCGGCACTGAAGCTTTCTTT.

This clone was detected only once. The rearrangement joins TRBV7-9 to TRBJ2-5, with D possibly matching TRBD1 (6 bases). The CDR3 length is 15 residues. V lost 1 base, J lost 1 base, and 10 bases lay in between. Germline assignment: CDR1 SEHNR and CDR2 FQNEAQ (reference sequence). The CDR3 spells CASSLDRDPQETQYF. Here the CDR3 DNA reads TGTGCCAGCAGCTTAGACAGGGACCCCCAAGAGACCCAGTACTTC.

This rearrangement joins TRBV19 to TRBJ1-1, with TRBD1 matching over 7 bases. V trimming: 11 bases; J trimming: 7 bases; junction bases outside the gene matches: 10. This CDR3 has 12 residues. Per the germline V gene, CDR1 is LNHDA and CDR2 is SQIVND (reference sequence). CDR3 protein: CACYRGRGEAFF. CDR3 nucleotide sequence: TGTGCCTGTTACAGGGGAAGAGGTGAAGCTTTCTTT.

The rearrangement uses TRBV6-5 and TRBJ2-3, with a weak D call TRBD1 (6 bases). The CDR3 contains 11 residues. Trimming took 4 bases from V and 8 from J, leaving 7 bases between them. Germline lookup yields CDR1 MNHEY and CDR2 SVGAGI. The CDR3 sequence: CASSWGRTQYF. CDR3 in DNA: TGTGCCAGCAGTTGGGGGCGTACGCAGTATTTT.

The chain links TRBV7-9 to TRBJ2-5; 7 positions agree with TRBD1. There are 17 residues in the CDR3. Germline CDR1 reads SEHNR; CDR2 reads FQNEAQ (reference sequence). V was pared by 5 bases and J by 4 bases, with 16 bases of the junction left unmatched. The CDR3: CASSHPMGDSLIETQYF. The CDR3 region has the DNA TGTGCCAGCAGCCACCCCATGGGGGACAGTTTGATAGAGACCCAGTACTTC.

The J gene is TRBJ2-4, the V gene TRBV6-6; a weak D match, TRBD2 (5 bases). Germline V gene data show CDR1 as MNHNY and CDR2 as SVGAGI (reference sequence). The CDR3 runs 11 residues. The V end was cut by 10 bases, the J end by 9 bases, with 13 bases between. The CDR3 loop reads CAIREAGIQYF. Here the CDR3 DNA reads TGTGCCATCAGAGAGGCGGGCATTCAGTACTTC.

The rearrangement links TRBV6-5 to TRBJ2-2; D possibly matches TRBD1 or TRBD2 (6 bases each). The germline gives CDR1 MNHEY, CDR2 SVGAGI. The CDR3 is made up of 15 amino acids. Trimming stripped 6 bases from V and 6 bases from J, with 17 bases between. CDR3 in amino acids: CASSLSSRGAGELFF. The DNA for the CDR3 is TGTGCCAGCAGCTTATCTTCGAGGGGGGCCGGGGAGCTGTTTTTT.

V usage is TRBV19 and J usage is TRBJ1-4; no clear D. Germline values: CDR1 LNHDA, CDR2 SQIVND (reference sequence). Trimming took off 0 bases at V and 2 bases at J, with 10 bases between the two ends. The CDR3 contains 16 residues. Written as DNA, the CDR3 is TGTGCCAGTAGTATAGAAGAACATGCGACTAATGAAAAACTGTTTTTT. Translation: CASSIEEHATNEKLFF.

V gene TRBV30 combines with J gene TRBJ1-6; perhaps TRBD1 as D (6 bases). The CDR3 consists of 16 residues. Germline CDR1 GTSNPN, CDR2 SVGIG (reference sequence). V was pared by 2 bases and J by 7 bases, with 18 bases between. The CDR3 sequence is CAWSPLRQGGNSPLHF. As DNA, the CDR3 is TGTGCCTGGAGTCCACTCCGCCAAGGGGGGAATTCACCCCTCCACTTT.

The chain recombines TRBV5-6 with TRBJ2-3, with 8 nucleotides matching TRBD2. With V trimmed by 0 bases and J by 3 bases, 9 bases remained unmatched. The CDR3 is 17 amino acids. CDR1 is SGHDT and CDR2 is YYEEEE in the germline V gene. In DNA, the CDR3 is TGTGCCAGCAGCTTGGGGGCCGGGACTAGTCATACAGATACGCAGTATTTT. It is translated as CASSLGAGTSHTDTQYF.

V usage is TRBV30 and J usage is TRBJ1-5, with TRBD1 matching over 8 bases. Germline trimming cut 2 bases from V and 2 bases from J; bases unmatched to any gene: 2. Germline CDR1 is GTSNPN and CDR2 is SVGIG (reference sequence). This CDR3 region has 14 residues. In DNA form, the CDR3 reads TGTGCCTGGAGTTCGGGACAGGGCAATCAGCCCCAGCATTTT. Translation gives CAWSSGQGNQPQHF.

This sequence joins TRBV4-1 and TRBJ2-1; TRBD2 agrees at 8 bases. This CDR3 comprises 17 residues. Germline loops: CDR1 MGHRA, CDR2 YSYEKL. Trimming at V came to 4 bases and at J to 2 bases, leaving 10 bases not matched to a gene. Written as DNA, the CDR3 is TGCGCCAGCAGCCGGGTGACCGGGGGGGGAACCTACAATGAGCAGTTCTTC. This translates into CASSRVTGGGTYNEQFF.

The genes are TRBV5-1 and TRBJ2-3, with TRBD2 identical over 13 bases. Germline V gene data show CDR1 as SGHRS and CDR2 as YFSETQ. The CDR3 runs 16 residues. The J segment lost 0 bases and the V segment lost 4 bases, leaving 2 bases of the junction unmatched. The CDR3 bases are TGCGCCAGCAGCGCGGGACTAGCGGGGAGCACAGATACGCAGTATTTT. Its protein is CASSAGLAGSTDTQYF. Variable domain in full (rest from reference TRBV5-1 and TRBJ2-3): KAGVTQTPRYLIKTRGQQVTLSCSPISGHRSVSWYQQTPGQGLQFLFEYFSETQRNKGNFPGRFSGRQFSNSRSEMNVSTLELGDSALYLCASSAGLAGSTDTQYFGPGTRLTVL.

Here the CDR3 reads CASSQTGWAEAFF. As DNA, the CDR3 is TGCGCCAGCAGCCAGACAGGGTGGGCTGAAGCTTTCTTT. The rearrangement uses TRBV5-1 and TRBJ1-1; 7 positions agree with TRBD1. CDR3 size: 13 residues. V lost 4 bases to trimming and J lost 6 bases; unmatched junction nucleotides: 6. The germline gives CDR1 SGHRS, CDR2 YFSETQ. The full variable domain, in which reference TRBV5-1 and TRBJ1-1 provide the parts outside the CDR3, is KAGVTQTPRYLIKTRGQQVTLSCSPISGHRSVSWYQQTPGQGLQFLFEYFSETQRNKGNFPGRFSGRQFSNSRSEMNVSTLELGDSALYLCASSQTGWAEAFFGQGTRLTVV.

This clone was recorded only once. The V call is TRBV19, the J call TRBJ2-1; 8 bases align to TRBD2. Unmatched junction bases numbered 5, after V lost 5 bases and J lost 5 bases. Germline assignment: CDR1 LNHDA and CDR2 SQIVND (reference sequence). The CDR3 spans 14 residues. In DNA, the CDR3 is TGTGCCAGTAGTCCTAGCGGGCCCCACAATGAGCAGTTCTTC. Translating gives CASSPSGPHNEQFF. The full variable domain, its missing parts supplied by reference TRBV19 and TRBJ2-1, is DGGITQSPKYLFRKEGQNVTLSCEQNLNHDAMYWYRQDPGQGLRLIYYSQIVNDFQKGDIAEGYSVSREKKESFPLTVTSAQKNPTAFYLCASSPSGPHNEQFFGPGTRLTVL.

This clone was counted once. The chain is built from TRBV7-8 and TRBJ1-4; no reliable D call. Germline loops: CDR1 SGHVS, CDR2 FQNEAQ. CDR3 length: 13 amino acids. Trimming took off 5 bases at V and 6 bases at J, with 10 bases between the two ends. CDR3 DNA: TGTGCCAGCAGCCCACCCGGGCATGAAAAACTGTTTTTT. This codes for CASSPPGHEKLFF.

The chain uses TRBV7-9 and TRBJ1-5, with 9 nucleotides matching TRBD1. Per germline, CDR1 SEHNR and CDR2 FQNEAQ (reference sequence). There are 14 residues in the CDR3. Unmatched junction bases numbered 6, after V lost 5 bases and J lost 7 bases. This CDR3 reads CASSRGDRAQPQHF. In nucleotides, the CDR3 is TGTGCCAGCAGCCGAGGGGACAGGGCCCAGCCCCAGCATTTT.

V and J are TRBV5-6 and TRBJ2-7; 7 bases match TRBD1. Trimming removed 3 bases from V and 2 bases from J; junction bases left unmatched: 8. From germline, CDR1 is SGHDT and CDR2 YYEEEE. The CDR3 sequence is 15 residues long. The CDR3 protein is CASSSLTGSAYEQYF. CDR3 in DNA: TGTGCCAGCAGCTCCCTGACAGGGTCCGCCTACGAGCAGTACTTC.

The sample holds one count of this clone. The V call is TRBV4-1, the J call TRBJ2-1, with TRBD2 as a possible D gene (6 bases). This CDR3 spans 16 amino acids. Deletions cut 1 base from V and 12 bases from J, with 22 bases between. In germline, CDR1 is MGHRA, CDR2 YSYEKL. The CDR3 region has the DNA TGCGCCAGCAGCCAAGTATCCCCGATGGGGGAGGAACGGCAGTTCTTC. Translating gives CASSQVSPMGEERQFF.

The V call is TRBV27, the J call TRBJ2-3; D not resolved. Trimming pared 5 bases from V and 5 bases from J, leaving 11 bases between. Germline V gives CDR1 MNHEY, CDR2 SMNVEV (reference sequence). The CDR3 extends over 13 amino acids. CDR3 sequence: CASSPLLEDTQYF. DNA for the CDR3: TGTGCCAGCAGTCCCTTACTCGAAGATACGCAGTATTTT.

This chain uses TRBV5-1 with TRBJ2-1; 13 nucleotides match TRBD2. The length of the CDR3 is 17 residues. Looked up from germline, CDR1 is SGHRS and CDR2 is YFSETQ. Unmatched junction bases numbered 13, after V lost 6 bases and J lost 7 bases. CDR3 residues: CASTPRPGTSGVNEQFF. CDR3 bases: TGCGCCAGCACTCCCCGCCCCGGGACTAGCGGGGTAAATGAGCAGTTCTTC.

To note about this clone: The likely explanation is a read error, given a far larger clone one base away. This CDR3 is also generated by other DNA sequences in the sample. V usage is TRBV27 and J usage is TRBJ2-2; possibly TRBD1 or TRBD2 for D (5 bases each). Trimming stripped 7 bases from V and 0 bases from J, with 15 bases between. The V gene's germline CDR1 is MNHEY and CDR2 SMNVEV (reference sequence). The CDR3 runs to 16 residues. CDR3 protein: CASKDRQGANTGELFF. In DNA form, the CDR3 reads TGTGCCAGCAAGGATAGGCAGGGAGCGAACACCGGGGAGCTGTTTTTT.

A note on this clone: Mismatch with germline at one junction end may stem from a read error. The CDR3 region has the DNA TGCGCCAGCAGCCAAGAAACGGGGGGGCCCTACGAGCAGTACTTC. It translates to CASSQETGGPYEQYF. The rearrangement links TRBV5-4 to TRBJ2-7; 8 bases match TRBD2. The CDR3 sequence is 15 residues long. Germline V gives CDR1 SGHNT, CDR2 YYREEE (reference sequence).

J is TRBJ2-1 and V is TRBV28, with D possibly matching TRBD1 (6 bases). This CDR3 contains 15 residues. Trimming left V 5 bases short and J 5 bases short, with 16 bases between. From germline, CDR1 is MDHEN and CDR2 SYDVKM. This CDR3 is CASSPRQVIDNEQFF. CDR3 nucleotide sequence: TGTGCCAGCAGTCCGCGACAGGTTATAGACAATGAGCAGTTCTTC.

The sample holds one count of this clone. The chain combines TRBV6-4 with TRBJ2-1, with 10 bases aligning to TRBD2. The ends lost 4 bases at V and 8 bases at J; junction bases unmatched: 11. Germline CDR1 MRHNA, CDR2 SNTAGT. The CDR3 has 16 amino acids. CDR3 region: CASSVSSSGGGDEQFF. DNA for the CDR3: TGTGCCAGCAGTGTCTCCTCTAGCGGGGGAGGGGATGAGCAGTTCTTC.

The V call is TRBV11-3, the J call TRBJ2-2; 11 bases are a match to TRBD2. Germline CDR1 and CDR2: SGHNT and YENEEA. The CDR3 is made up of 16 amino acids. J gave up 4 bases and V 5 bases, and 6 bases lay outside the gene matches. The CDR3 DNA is TGTGCCAGCAGCACTGGACTAGCGGGTGGCACCGGGGAGCTGTTTTTT. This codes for CASSTGLAGGTGELFF.

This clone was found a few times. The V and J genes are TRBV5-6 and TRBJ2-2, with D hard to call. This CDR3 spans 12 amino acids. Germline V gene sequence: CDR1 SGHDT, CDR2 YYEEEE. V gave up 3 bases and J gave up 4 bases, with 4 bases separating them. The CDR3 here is CASSWGTGELFF. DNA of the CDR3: TGTGCCAGCAGCTGGGGCACCGGGGAGCTGTTTTTT.